The 12 T cell receptor beta chains given below trace back to one sample, sequenced in a study of CD4 T cells in relation to SARS-CoV-2 and coronaviruses. Sequenced by immunoSEQ multiplex PCR; TCRdb stores in-frame clones only, minus some. The data show roughly 60,000 clones, with about 94% seen just once and around 0.14% held by the top ten. CD4+ T cells from unexposed donors were obtained before the COVID-19 pandemic (2011-2018). What was sequenced was naive CD4+ T cells from PBMCs. As for subset: naive CD4+ T cells isolated by negative enrichment. All receptors derive from a human donor in good health.

The chain is built from TRBV28 and TRBJ2-2; D gene uncertain. The germline V and J ends were trimmed by 3 bases and 6 bases, with 5 bases remaining between them. The V gene's germline CDR1 is MDHEN and CDR2 SYDVKM. The CDR3 runs 12 residues. In DNA form, the CDR3 reads TGTGCCAGCAGTTTGAGACCCGGGGAGCTGTTTTTT. It specifies CASSLRPGELFF.

This chain joins TRBV27 and TRBJ1-5; 10 bases line up with TRBD1. The V gene's germline CDR1 is MNHEY and CDR2 SMNVEV (reference sequence). There are 16 residues in the CDR3. V gave up 6 bases and J gave up 8 bases; unmatched junction bases: 13. DNA for the CDR3: TGTGCCAGCAGGCGGACAGGGGGAGACCAAGGAGAGCCCCAGCATTTT. This sequence encodes CASRRTGGDQGEPQHF.

This clone was seen once. The V and J genes are TRBV4-1 and TRBJ2-7; 12 nucleotides match TRBD2. V trimming: 0 bases; J trimming: 4 bases; junction bases outside the gene matches: 4. This CDR3 spans 16 amino acids. Looked up from germline, CDR1 is MGHRA and CDR2 is YSYEKL. DNA of the CDR3: TGCGCCAGCAGCCAAGACCGGACTAGCGGGATGTACGAGCAGTACTTC. Translated, it gives CASSQDRTSGMYEQYF.

J is TRBJ2-7 and V is TRBV9; 8 positions agree with TRBD2. CDR3 length: 14 residues. J gave up 9 bases and V 4 bases, and 12 bases lay outside the gene matches. Per the germline V gene, CDR1 is SGDLS and CDR2 is YYNGEE. The CDR3 region is CASSPPGLDFLQYF. The CDR3 coding sequence is TGTGCCAGCAGCCCTCCGGGACTAGATTTTTTGCAGTACTTC. Using reference TRBV9 and TRBJ2-7 for the parts outside the CDR3, the full variable domain is DSGVTQTPKHLITATGQRVTLRCSPRSGDLSVYWYQQSLDQGLQFLIQYYNGEERAKGNILERFSAQQFPDLHSELNLSSLELGDSALYFCASSPPGLDFLQYFGPGTRLTVT.

This chain joins TRBV9 and TRBJ2-7, with TRBD2 identical over 11 bases. The ends lost 3 bases at V and 0 bases at J; junction bases unmatched: 2. This CDR3 contains 15 residues. Per germline, CDR1 SGDLS and CDR2 YYNGEE. The CDR3: CASSEGLAASYEQYF. CDR3 nucleotides: TGTGCCAGCAGCGAGGGACTAGCGGCCTCCTACGAGCAGTACTTC.

To note about this clone: At one end, the junction sequence differs from germline, possibly due to a read error. The chain joins TRBV5-1 to TRBJ2-1, with D perhaps matching TRBD2 (5 bases). The CDR3 loop spans 13 amino acids. Germline V gene lookup returns CDR1 SGHRS and CDR2 YFSETQ. The CDR3 reads CASSLAGSGSVLF. CDR3 nucleotides: TGCGCCAGCAGCTTGGCCGGCAGCGGATCGGTGCTCTTC. The whole variable domain, remainder taken from reference TRBV5-1 and TRBJ2-1, is KAGVTQTPRYLIKTRGQQVTLSCSPISGHRSVSWYQQTPGQGLQFLFEYFSETQRNKGNFPGRFSGRQFSNSRSEMNVSTLELGDSALYLCASSLAGSGSVLFGPGTRLTVL.

The J gene is TRBJ2-5, the V gene TRBV11-3; D might be TRBD2 (6 bases). CDR1 and CDR2 (germline): SGHNT, YENEEA. CDR3 size: 15 residues. V lost 0 bases and J lost 4, with 12 bases in between. CDR3 residues: CASSLDGGGLETQYF. DNA for the CDR3: TGTGCCAGCAGCTTAGATGGTGGAGGGCTAGAGACCCAGTACTTC.

V usage is TRBV18 and J usage is TRBJ2-1; 8 bases agree with TRBD2. V gave up 4 bases and J gave up 5 bases; unmatched junction bases: 7. Germline V gene data show CDR1 as KGHSH and CDR2 as LQKENI. The CDR3 length is 15 residues. The CDR3 reads CASSRRGGSDNEQFF. The CDR3 region has the DNA TGTGCCAGCTCACGACGGGGGGGATCGGACAATGAGCAGTTCTTC.

This rearrangement joins TRBV27 to TRBJ1-3; the D is unclear. Germline CDR1 MNHEY, CDR2 SMNVEV (reference sequence). V gave up 5 bases and J gave up 0 bases, with 14 bases separating them. There are 16 residues in the CDR3. The CDR3 nucleotides read TGTGCCAGCAGTCCCTTGGAAGGGAGCTCTGGAAACACCATATATTTT. Encoded protein: CASSPLEGSSGNTIYF.

The chain joins TRBV11-2 to TRBJ2-1; 8 bases are a match to TRBD2. The CDR3 sequence is 14 residues long. The germline gives CDR1 SGHAT, CDR2 FQNNGV. V was pared by 5 bases and J by 12 bases, with 12 bases of the junction left unmatched. This chain's CDR3 is CASSRPGLAPWQFF. For the CDR3, the DNA is TGTGCCAGCAGCCGACCAGGACTAGCCCCGTGGCAGTTCTTC.

In DNA form, the CDR3 reads TGTGCCAGCAGCCCCGACCCCTACTCTGGGGCCAACGTCCTGACTTTC. Translated: CASSPDPYSGANVLTF. V usage is TRBV9 and J usage is TRBJ2-6; unclear D gene. CDR1 and CDR2 (germline): SGDLS, YYNGEE. Deletions cut 4 bases from V and 0 bases from J, with 11 bases between. This CDR3 region has 16 residues.

V and J are TRBV28 and TRBJ2-5; D might be TRBD1 or TRBD2, each matching 5 bases. The CDR3 contains 15 residues. V lost 1 base, J lost 5 bases, and 14 bases lay in between. Germline V gives CDR1 MDHEN, CDR2 SYDVKM. CDR3 region: CASSLSGPVRETQYF. The CDR3 DNA reads TGTGCCAGCAGTTTATCGGGACCGGTCCGGGAGACCCAGTACTTC.